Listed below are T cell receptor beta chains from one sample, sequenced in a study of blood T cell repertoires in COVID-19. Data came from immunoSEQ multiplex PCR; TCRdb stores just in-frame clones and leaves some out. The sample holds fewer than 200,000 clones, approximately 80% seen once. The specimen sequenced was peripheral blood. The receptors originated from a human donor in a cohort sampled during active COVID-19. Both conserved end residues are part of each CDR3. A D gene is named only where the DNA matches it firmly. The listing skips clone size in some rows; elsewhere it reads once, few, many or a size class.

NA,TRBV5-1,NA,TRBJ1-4,TGCGCCAGCAGCTTGGATCACGGTGCAACTAATGAAAAACTGTTTTTT,CASSLDHGATNEKLFF
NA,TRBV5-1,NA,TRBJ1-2,TGCGCCAGCAGCACCTCCGGGCCCAGGAGGGAAGGCTACACCTTC,CASSTSGPRREGYTF
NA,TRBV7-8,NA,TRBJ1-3,TGTGCCAGCAGCCCCCCTGCATCGGGGACTGGAAACACCATATATTTT,CASSPPASGTGNTIYF
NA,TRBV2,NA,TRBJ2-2,TGTGCCAGCAGAAGACAGACGAACACCGGGGAGCTGTTTTTT,CASRRQTNTGELFF
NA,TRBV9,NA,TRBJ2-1,TGTGCCAGCAGCGTAGGACCCTTCAGCGATGAGCAGTTCTTC,CASSVGPFSDEQFF
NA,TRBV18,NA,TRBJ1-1,TGTGCCAGCCAATGGACGAGGGCTCAGAACACTGAAGCTTTCTTT,CASQWTRAQNTEAFF
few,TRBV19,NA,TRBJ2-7,TGTGCCAGCAGGCCACAGGGCGGCGAGCAGTACTTC,CASRPQGGEQYF
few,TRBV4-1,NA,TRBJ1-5,TGCGCCAGCAGCCAAGATATCGGAGGGTCGACGCATTTT,CASSQDIGGSTHF
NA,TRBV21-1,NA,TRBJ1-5,TGTGCCAGCAGGGGTCCCCCCCAGGGTCAGCCCCAGCATTTT,CASRGPPQGQPQHF
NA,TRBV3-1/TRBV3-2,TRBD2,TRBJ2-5,TGTGCCAGCAGCCAAGATTCGGGGGGGGGCCAGACCCAGTACTTC,CASSQDSGGGQTQYF
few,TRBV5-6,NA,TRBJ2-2,TGTGCCAGCTCAATGAGAAGCCGGGAGCTGTTTTTT,CASSMRSRELFF
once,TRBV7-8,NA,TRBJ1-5,TGTGCCAGCAGCTTCAGCGAAGGGCCCCAGCATTTT,CASSFSEGPQHF
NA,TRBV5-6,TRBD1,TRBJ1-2,TGTGCCAGCAGCGTCGGGACAGGGTTTTCCTATGGCTACACCTTC,CASSVGTGFSYGYTF
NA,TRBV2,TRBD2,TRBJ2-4,TGTGCCAGCGGAAAAGCGGGGGGGCCGGACATTCAGTACTTC,CASGKAGGPDIQYF
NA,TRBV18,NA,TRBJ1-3,TGTGCCAGCTCACCACAGGGGGGAAACACCATATATTTT,CASSPQGGNTIYF
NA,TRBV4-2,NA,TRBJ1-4,TGTGCCAGCAGCCATGGGCGCCCCTCTAATGAAAAACTGTTTTTT,CASSHGRPSNEKLFF
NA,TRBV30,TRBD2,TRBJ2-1,TGTGCCTGGAGGTCTAGCGGGGGCGCCAGCTACAATGAGCAGTTCTTC,CAWRSSGGASYNEQFF
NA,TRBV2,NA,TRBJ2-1,TGTGCCAGCAGTGATAGGAGCCGGGAGACCCAGTTCTTC,CASSDRSRETQFF
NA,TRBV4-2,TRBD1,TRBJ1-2,TGTGCCAGCAGCCCCACAGGGGGCGGGTATGGCTACACCTTC,CASSPTGGGYGYTF
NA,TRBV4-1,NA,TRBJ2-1,TGCGCCAGCAGCCAACCACCAACCAAGTGGGCAAGCTCCTACAATGAGCAGTTCTTC,CASSQPPTKWASSYNEQFF
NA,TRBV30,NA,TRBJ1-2,TGTGCCTGCCTCCGCGGGGACGGAGCTAACTATGGCTACACCTTC,CACLRGDGANYGYTF
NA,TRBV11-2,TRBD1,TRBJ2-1,TGTGCCAGCAGCCTTTTGGGGGACAGGGGAGGATACAATGAGCAGTTCTTC,CASSLLGDRGGYNEQFF
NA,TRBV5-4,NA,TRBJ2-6,TGTGCCAGCAGCTTAAGGGGCCGTGGGGGCCGGTCTGGGGCCAACGTCCTGACTTTC,CASSLRGRGGRSGANVLTF
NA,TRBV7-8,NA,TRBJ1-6,TGTGCCAGCAGCTTAGAGTACAGGGTCCGAAATTCACCCCTCCACTTT,CASSLEYRVRNSPLHF
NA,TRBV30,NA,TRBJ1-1,TGTGCCTGGAGCGGGTTGGAGACTGAAGCTTTCTTT,CAWSGLETEAFF
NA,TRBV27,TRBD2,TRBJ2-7,TGTGCCAGCAGTCTTAGCGGGGGGGCGCACGAGCAGTACTTC,CASSLSGGAHEQYF
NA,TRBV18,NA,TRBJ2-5,TGTGCCAGCTCACCGGAGGCAGGCCCTGACGAAGAGACCCAGTACTTC,CASSPEAGPDEETQYF
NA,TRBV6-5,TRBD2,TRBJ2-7,TGTGCCAGCAGTTACTCGCGGGCGGGGGGGCTCAACGAGCAGTACTTC,CASSYSRAGGLNEQYF
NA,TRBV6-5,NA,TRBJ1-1,TGTGCCAGCAGTTACAAAGCGGGGGGCTTAAACACTGAAGCTTTCTTT,CASSYKAGGLNTEAFF
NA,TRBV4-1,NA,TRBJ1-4,TGCGCCAGCAGCCAAGTGGGGGGGCCCGGTATGAGCAAACTGTTTTTT,CASSQVGGPGMSKLFF
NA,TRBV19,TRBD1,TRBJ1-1,TGTGCCAGTAGATCCCGGACAGGGGGGGACACTGAAGCTTTCTTT,CASRSRTGGDTEAFF
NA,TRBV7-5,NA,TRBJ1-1,TGTGCCAGAAGCTTAAAACTTAAGAACACTGAAGCTTTCTTT,CARSLKLKNTEAFF
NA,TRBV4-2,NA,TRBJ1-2,TGTGCCAGCAGCCAAGATCTATCCAACCTGAACTATGGCTACACCTTC,CASSQDLSNLNYGYTF
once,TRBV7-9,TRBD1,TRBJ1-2,TGTGCCAGCAGCCCGACAGGGTTTGTCGGTGGCTACACCTTC,CASSPTGFVGGYTF
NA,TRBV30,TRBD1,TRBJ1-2,TGTGCCTGGAGTGTACGGTGGTTTGACAGGGAGAGAGGCTACACCTTC,CAWSVRWFDRERGYTF
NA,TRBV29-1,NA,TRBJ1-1,TGCAGCGGCGGAGGGGAAGGTGAAGCTTTCTTT,CSGGGEGEAFF
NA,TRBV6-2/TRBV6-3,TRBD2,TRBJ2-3,TGTGCCAGCAGTTACGTGGGACTTTGGACTAGCGGGGGTGACTCCACAGATACGCAGTATTTT,CASSYVGLWTSGGDSTDTQYF
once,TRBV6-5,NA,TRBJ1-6,TGTGCCAGCAGGATAACAGGGTTTGAGGATTCACCCCTCCACTTT,CASRITGFEDSPLHF
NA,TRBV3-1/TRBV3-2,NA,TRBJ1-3,TGTGCCAGCAGCCGCACGAGGGGAAACACCATATATTTT,CASSRTRGNTIYF
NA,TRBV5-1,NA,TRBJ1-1,TGCGCCAGCAGCTTGGTTGACTTAACGAACACTGAAGCTTTCTTT,CASSLVDLTNTEAFF
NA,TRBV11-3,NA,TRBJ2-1,TGTGCCAGCAGCTTCCGACAGAGCTCCTACAATGAGCAGTTCTTC,CASSFRQSSYNEQFF
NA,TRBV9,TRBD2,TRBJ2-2,TGTGCCAGCAGCGGCACTAGCGGGGGGAACACCGGGGAGCTGTTTTTT,CASSGTSGGNTGELFF
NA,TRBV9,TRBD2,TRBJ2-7,TGTGCCAGCAGCGTAGACAGCGGGGGGCTGACCTACGAGCAGTACTTC,CASSVDSGGLTYEQYF